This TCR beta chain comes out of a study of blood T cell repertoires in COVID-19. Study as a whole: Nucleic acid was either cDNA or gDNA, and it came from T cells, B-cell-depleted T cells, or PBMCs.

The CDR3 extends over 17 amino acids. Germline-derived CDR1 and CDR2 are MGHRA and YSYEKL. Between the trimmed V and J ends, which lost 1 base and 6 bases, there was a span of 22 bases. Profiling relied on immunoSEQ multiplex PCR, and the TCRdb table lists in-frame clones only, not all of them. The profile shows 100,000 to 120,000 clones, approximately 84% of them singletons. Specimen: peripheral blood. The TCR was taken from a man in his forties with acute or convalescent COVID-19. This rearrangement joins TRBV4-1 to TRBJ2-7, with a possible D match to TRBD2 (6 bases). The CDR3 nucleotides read TGCGCCAGCAGCCAAGGTCCCGCCGGGACTCATTCGTTCGAGCAGTACTTC. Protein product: CASSQGPAGTHSFEQYF.